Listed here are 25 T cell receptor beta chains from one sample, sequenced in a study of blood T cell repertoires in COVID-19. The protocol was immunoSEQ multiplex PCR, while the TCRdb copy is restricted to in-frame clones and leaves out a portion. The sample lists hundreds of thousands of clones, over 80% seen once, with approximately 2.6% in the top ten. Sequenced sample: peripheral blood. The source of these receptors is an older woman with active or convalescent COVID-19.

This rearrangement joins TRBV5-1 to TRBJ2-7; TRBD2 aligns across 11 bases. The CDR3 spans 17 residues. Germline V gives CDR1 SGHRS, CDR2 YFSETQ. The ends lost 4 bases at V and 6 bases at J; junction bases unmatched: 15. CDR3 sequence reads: CASSAGNSGGASGEQYF. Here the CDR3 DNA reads TGCGCCAGCAGCGCGGGAAATAGCGGGGGGGCCTCGGGCGAGCAGTACTTC. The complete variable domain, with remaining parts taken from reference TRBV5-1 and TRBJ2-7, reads KAGVTQTPRYLIKTRGQQVTLSCSPISGHRSVSWYQQTPGQGLQFLFEYFSETQRNKGNFPGRFSGRQFSNSRSEMNVSTLELGDSALYLCASSAGNSGGASGEQYFGPGTRLTVT.

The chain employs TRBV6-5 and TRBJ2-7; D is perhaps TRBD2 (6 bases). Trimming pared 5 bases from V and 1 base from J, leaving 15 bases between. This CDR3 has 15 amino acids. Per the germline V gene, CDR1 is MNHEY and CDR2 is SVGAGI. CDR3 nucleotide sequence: TGTGCCAGCAGTACGGGGGTGGGCTCTTCCTACGAGCAGTACTTC. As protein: CASSTGVGSSYEQYF.

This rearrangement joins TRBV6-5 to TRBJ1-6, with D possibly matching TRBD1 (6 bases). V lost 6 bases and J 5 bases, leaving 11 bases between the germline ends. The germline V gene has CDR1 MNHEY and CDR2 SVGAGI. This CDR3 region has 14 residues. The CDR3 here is CASSPGHHNSPLHF. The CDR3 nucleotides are TGTGCCAGCAGCCCGGGACACCATAATTCACCCCTCCACTTT.

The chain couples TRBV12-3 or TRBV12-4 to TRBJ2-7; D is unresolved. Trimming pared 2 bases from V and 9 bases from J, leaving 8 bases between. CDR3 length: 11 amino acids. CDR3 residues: CASSLSRLQYF. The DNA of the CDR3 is TGTGCCAGCAGTTTATCTCGGTTGCAGTACTTC.

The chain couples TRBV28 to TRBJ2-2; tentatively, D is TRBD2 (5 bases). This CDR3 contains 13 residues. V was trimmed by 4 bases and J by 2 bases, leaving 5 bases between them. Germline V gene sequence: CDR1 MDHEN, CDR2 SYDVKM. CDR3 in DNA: TGTGCCAGCAGTTCTAGCAACACCGGGGAGCTGTTTTTT. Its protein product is CASSSSNTGELFF.

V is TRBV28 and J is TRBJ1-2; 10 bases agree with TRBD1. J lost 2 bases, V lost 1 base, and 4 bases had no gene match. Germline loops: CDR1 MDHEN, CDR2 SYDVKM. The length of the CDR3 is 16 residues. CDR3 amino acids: CASSLSPGQGNYGYTF. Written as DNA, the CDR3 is TGTGCCAGCAGTTTATCTCCGGGACAGGGGAACTATGGCTACACCTTC.

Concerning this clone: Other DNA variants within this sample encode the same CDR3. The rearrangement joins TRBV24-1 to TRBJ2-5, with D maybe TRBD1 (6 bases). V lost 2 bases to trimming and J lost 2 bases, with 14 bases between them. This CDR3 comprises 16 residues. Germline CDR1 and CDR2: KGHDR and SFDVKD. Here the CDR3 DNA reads TGTGCCACCAGTGATTCCCCCGGGCAGGGGCAAGAGACCCAGTACTTC. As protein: CATSDSPGQGQETQYF.

CDR3 nucleotide sequence: TGCGCCAGCAGCCGGGGTATGGGTGAGCAGTTCTTC. Protein: CASSRGMGEQFF. The J gene is TRBJ2-1, the V gene TRBV5-1, with D possibly matching TRBD2 (5 bases). The germline V gene encodes CDR1 SGHRS and CDR2 YFSETQ. Trimming took 4 bases from V and 9 from J, leaving 11 bases between them. CDR3 size: 12 residues. The entire variable domain, with the rest obtained from reference TRBV5-1 and TRBJ2-1, is as follows: KAGVTQTPRYLIKTRGQQVTLSCSPISGHRSVSWYQQTPGQGLQFLFEYFSETQRNKGNFPGRFSGRQFSNSRSEMNVSTLELGDSALYLCASSRGMGEQFFGPGTRLTVL.

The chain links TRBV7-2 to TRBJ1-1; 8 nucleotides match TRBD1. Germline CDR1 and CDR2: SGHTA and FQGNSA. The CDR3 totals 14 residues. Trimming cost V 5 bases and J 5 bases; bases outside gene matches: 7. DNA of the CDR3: TGTGCCAGCAGCAGACAGGACAGGGCAACTGAAGCTTTCTTT. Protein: CASSRQDRATEAFF.

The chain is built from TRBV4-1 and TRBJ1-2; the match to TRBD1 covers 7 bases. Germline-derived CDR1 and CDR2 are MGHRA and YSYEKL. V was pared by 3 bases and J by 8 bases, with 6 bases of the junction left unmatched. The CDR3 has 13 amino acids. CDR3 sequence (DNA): TGCGCCAGCAGCCAGTGGACAGGCTGGGGCTACACCTTC. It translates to CASSQWTGWGYTF.

CDR3 nucleotide sequence: TGTGCCAGCACTCTGGACAGCCTGAATCAGCCCCAGCATTTT. Translation gives CASTLDSLNQPQHF. The rearrangement links TRBV2 to TRBJ1-5; D is possibly TRBD1 (6 bases). The V and J ends lost 7 bases and 4 bases respectively, with 14 bases between them. Germline assignment: CDR1 SNHLY and CDR2 FYNNEI. CDR3 length: 14 residues.

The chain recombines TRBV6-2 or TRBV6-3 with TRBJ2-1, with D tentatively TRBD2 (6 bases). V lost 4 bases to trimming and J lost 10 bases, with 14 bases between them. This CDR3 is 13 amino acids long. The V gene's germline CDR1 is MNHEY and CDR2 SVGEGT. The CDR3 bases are TGTGCCAGCAGTTCGTTTAGCGGTGAAGAGCAGTTCTTC. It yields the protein CASSSFSGEEQFF.

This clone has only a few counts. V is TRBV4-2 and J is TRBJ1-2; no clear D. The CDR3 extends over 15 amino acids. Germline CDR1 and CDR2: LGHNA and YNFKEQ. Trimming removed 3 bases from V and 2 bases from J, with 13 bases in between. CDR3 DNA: TGTGCCAGCAGCCAGGCCGGAGGGAGAAACTATGGCTACACCTTC. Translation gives CASSQAGGRNYGYTF.

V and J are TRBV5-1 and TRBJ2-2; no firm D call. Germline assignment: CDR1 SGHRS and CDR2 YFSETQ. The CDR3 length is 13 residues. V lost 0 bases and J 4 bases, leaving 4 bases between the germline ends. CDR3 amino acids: CASSLGATGELFF. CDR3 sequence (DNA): TGCGCCAGCAGCTTGGGGGCCACCGGGGAGCTGTTTTTT.

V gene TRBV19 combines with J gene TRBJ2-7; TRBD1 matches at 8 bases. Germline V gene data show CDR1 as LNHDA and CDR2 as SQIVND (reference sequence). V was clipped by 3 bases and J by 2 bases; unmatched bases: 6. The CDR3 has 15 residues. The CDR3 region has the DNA TGTGCCAGTAGTATCGGGACAGGAATTCCCTACGAGCAGTACTTC. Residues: CASSIGTGIPYEQYF.

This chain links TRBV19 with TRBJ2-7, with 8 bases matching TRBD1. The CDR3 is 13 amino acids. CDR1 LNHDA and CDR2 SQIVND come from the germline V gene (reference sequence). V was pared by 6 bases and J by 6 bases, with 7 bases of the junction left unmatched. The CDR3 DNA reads TGTGCCAGTAGCTGGACAGGGTCGGTCGAGCAGTACTTC. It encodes CASSWTGSVEQYF.

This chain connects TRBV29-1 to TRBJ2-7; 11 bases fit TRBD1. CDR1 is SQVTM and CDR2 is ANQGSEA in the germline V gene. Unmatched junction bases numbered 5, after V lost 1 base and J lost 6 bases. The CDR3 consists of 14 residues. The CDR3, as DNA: TGCAGCGTTGAAGGGACAGGGGGCGCGTCCGAGCAGTACTTC. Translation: CSVEGTGGASEQYF.

DNA of the CDR3: TGTGCCTGGAGCTTACAGGGAGACACTGAAGCTTTCTTT. Translated, it gives CAWSLQGDTEAFF. The V and J genes are TRBV30 and TRBJ1-1; maybe TRBD1 (6 bases). CDR1 GTSNPN and CDR2 SVGIG come from the germline V gene (reference sequence). With 3 bases removed from V and 3 bases from J, the gap between germline ends came to 11 bases. The CDR3 totals 13 residues.

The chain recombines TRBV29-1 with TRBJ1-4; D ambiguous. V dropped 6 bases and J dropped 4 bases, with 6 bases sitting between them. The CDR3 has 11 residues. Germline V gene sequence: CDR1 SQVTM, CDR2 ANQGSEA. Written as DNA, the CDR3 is TGCAGCGTCCTCTTTAATGAAAAACTGTTTTTT. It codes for CSVLFNEKLFF.

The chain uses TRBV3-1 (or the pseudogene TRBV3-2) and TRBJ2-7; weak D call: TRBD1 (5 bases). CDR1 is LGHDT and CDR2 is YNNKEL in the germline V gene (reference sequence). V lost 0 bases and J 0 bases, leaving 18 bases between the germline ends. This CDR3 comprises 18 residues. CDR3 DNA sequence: TGTGCCAGCAGCCAAGATAAGGCGACAGTGTACCCCTCCTACGAGCAGTACTTC. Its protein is CASSQDKATVYPSYEQYF.

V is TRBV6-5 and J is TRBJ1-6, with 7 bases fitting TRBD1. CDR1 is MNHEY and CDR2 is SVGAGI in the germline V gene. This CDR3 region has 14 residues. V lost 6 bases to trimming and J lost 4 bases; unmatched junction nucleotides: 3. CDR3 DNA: TGTGCCAGCAGCAGGACAGGTTATAATTCACCCCTCCACTTT. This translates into CASSRTGYNSPLHF.

CDR3 nucleotides: TGTGCCAGCAGTTTATCCCGGGGGGGGCCAGGCACAGATACGCAGTATTTT. Protein: CASSLSRGGPGTDTQYF. V usage is TRBV27 and J usage is TRBJ2-3; 8 bases are shared with TRBD2. Per germline, CDR1 MNHEY and CDR2 SMNVEV (reference sequence). The CDR3 totals 17 residues. V was pared by 0 bases and J by 1 base, with 6 bases of the junction left unmatched.

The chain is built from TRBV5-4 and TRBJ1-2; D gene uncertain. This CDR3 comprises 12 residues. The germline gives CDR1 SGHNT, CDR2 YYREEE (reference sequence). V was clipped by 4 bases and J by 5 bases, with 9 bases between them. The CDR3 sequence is CASSGGEYGYTF. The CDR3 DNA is TGTGCCAGCAGCGGTGGAGAGTATGGCTACACCTTC. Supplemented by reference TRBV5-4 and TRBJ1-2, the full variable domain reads ETGVTQSPTHLIKTRGQQVTLRCSSQSGHNTVSWYQQALGQGPQFIFQYYREEENGRGNFPPRFSGLQFPNYSSELNVNALELDDSALYLCASSGGEYGYTFGSGTRLTVV.

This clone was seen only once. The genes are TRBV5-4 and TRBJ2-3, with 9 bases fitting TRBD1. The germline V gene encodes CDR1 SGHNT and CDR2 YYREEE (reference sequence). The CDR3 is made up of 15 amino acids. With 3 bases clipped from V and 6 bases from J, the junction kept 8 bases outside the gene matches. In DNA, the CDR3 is TGTGCCAGCAGCTCCCGACAGGGGGGTTGGGATACGCAGTATTTT. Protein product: CASSSRQGGWDTQYF.

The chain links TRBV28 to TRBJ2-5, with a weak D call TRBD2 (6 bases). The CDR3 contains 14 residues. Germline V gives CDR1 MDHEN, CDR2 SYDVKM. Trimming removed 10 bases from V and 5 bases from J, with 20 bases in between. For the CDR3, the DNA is TGTGCCACTATCGACGGGGGTCCGTGGGAGACCCAGTACTTC. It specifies CATIDGGPWETQYF.